This passage covers 32 T cell receptor beta chains from one sample sequenced in a study of graft-versus-host responses after intestinal transplantation. Sequencing used immunoSEQ multiplex PCR; TCRdb keeps in-frame clones, though not all of them. The sample holds about 97,000 clones, 85% to 95% seen once. No antigen has been assigned to these receptors. The sample here was unstimulated CD8+ T cells sorted from spleen or lymph node cells, taken before transplant. These receptors were obtained from a human donor who was the organ donor for an intestinal transplant.

The chain carries TRBV4-1 and TRBJ1-2; D is ambiguous. Germline CDR1 reads MGHRA; CDR2 reads YSYEKL. CDR3 size: 15 residues. The V end lost 1 base, the J end lost 0 bases, and 9 bases lay between the germline ends. CDR3 nucleotide sequence: TGCGCCAGCAGCCAAGTTTCGAGTGCTAACTATGGCTACACCTTC. It codes for CASSQVSSANYGYTF.

V usage is TRBV7-9 and J usage is TRBJ2-1, with a tentative D call TRBD1 (5 bases). The CDR3 spans 16 residues. V was pared by 0 bases and J by 3 bases, with 12 bases between. Germline-derived CDR1 and CDR2 are SEHNR and FQNEAQ (reference sequence). The CDR3 DNA reads TGTGCCAGCAGCTTAGCGTGGGGTCAGGGCTACAATGAGCAGTTCTTC. Translated: CASSLAWGQGYNEQFF.

The rearrangement uses TRBV10-1 and TRBJ2-1, with TRBD1 identical over 12 bases. The CDR3 covers 23 residues. The germline gives CDR1 WNHNN, CDR2 SYGVQD (reference sequence). The J segment lost 4 bases and the V segment lost 7 bases, leaving 29 bases of the junction unmatched. Written as DNA, the CDR3 is TGCGCCAGCAACCGACCGGGGACAGGGGGCCTTCGGCCTAGCGGGCACTCTTACAATGAGCAGTTCTTC. It yields the protein CASNRPGTGGLRPSGHSYNEQFF.

The V and J genes are TRBV9 and TRBJ2-3; 13 bases align to TRBD2. Per germline, CDR1 SGDLS and CDR2 YYNGEE. This CDR3 contains 15 residues. After removal of 6 bases from V and 3 bases from J, the junction contained 4 bases not matched to a gene. The CDR3 protein is CASTLAGGYTDTQYF. The CDR3 nucleotides read TGTGCCAGCACACTAGCGGGAGGGTATACAGATACGCAGTATTTT. Supplemented by reference TRBV9 and TRBJ2-3, the full variable domain reads DSGVTQTPKHLITATGQRVTLRCSPRSGDLSVYWYQQSLDQGLQFLIQYYNGEERAKGNILERFSAQQFPDLHSELNLSSLELGDSALYFCASTLAGGYTDTQYFGPGTRLTVL.

The chain has TRBV4-1 and TRBJ2-1; tentative D call: TRBD2 (6 bases). Germline V gives CDR1 MGHRA, CDR2 YSYEKL. The CDR3 is 18 residues long. V was cut by 0 bases and J by 0 bases, with 15 bases left in between. The CDR3, as DNA: TGCGCCAGCAGCCAAGAGGCCAACGTCGGGAGCTCCTACAATGAGCAGTTCTTC. Residues: CASSQEANVGSSYNEQFF.

This sequence joins TRBV7-2 and TRBJ2-7, with TRBD2 identical over 15 bases. Germline lookup yields CDR1 SGHTA and CDR2 FQGNSA. The CDR3 sequence is 17 residues long. With 3 bases clipped from V and 2 bases from J, the junction kept 5 bases outside the gene matches. CDR3 DNA: TGTGCCAGCAGCTTCGGGACTAGCGGGAGGAATACCTACGAGCAGTACTTC. Its translation is CASSFGTSGRNTYEQYF.

The chain has TRBV7-6 and TRBJ1-3; D ambiguous. The CDR3 extends over 15 amino acids. V lost 1 base, J lost 0 bases, and 7 bases lay in between. The germline V gene has CDR1 SGHVS and CDR2 FNYEAQ. CDR3 residues: CASSLGPSSGNTIYF. The CDR3 DNA reads as TGTGCCAGCAGCTTAGGCCCGAGCTCTGGAAACACCATATATTTT.

This clone has just one count. The gene calls are TRBV7-9 and TRBJ2-4; D is unclear. This CDR3 is built from 16 residues. Trimming left V 4 bases short and J 0 bases short, with 13 bases between. The germline V gene encodes CDR1 SEHNR and CDR2 FQNEAQ (reference sequence). CDR3 sequence (DNA): TGTGCCAGCAGCTCAACTGGAGTATCAGCCAAAAACATTCAGTACTTC. This codes for CASSSTGVSAKNIQYF.

The chain is built from TRBV4-2 and TRBJ2-2; 15 nucleotides match TRBD2. The length of the CDR3 is 18 residues. Trimming cost V 1 base and J 5 bases; bases outside gene matches: 5. Germline V lookup: CDR1 LGHNA, CDR2 YNFKEQ. Here the CDR3 reads CASSQGGLAGGRTGELFF. CDR3 bases: TGTGCCAGCAGCCAAGGCGGACTAGCGGGGGGGCGTACCGGGGAGCTGTTTTTT.

J is TRBJ2-7 and V is TRBV7-9; D gene uncertain. This CDR3 has 14 amino acids. The V and J ends lost 5 bases and 2 bases respectively, with 13 bases between them. The germline V gene encodes CDR1 SEHNR and CDR2 FQNEAQ (reference sequence). The CDR3 sequence: CASSPTEKTYEQYF. CDR3 coding DNA: TGTGCCAGCAGCCCAACAGAGAAAACCTACGAGCAGTACTTC. The full variable domain, completed using reference TRBV7-9 and TRBJ2-7, is DTGVSQNPRHKITKRGQNVTFRCDPISEHNRLYWYRQTLGQGPEFLTYFQNEAQLEKSRLLSDRFSAERPKGSFSTLEIQRTEQGDSAMYLCASSPTEKTYEQYFGPGTRLTVT.

This chain joins TRBV2 and TRBJ2-3; 7 nucleotides align to TRBD2. The CDR3 extends over 14 amino acids. Germline trimming cut 10 bases from V and 0 bases from J; bases unmatched to any gene: 7. Looked up from germline, CDR1 is SNHLY and CDR2 is FYNNEI. CDR3 coding DNA: TGTGCCACCCCCAGCGGGACCAGCACAGATACGCAGTATTTT. Translated: CATPSGTSTDTQYF. The full variable domain, completed using reference TRBV2 and TRBJ2-3, is EPEVTQTPSHQVTQMGQEVILRCVPISNHLYFYWYRQILGQKVEFLVSFYNNEISEKSEIFDDQFSVERPDGSNFTLKIRSTKLEDSAMYFCATPSGTSTDTQYFGPGTRLTVL.

The rearrangement joins TRBV5-1 to TRBJ1-2; D may be TRBD1 (6 bases). CDR3 length equals 16 residues. Germline V CDR1 and CDR2: SGHRS, YFSETQ. Trimming pared 4 bases from V and 2 bases from J, leaving 18 bases between. The CDR3, as DNA: TGCGCCAGCAGCCACAGGGCGGGCAGGAGAAACTATGGCTACACCTTC. This translates into CASSHRAGRRNYGYTF.

The chain has TRBV5-4 and TRBJ2-1; D gene uncertain. The CDR3 runs 12 residues. Germline V gene sequence: CDR1 SGHNT, CDR2 YYREEE (reference sequence). V was pared by 2 bases and J by 3 bases, with 3 bases between. CDR3: CASSFGYNEQFF. The CDR3 DNA follows: TGTGCCAGCAGCTTCGGCTACAATGAGCAGTTCTTC.

The CDR3 nucleotides are TGCGCCAGCAGCCATGACAGGGTCGAGCAGTACTTC. It specifies CASSHDRVEQYF. The rearrangement joins TRBV5-1 to TRBJ2-7; TRBD1 matches 7 bases. The CDR3 totals 12 residues. The germline gives CDR1 SGHRS, CDR2 YFSETQ. V was pared by 4 bases and J by 6 bases, with 4 bases of the junction left unmatched.

The chain is built from TRBV7-9 and TRBJ1-1; D is ambiguous. This CDR3 has 14 residues. Germline CDR1 and CDR2: SEHNR and FQNEAQ (reference sequence). Trimming shortened V by 4 bases and J by 1 base, and 10 bases separated the two germline ends. CDR3 nucleotides: TGTGCCAGCAGCTCTACTTGGTGGAACACTGAAGCTTTCTTT. Translating gives CASSSTWWNTEAFF.

The chain has TRBV30 and TRBJ2-7; a possible D gene is TRBD2 (6 bases). The CDR3 extends over 11 amino acids. Trimming left V 5 bases short and J 6 bases short, with 11 bases between. Per the germline V gene, CDR1 is GTSNPN and CDR2 is SVGIG (reference sequence). CDR3 sequence (DNA): TGTGCCTGGGACCGGGGAGGCGAGCAGTACTTC. Its translation: CAWDRGGEQYF.

This chain joins TRBV19 and TRBJ2-7, with TRBD2 as a possible D gene (6 bases). Trimming stripped 3 bases from V and 4 bases from J, with 16 bases between. The germline V gene encodes CDR1 LNHDA and CDR2 SQIVND (reference sequence). The CDR3 spans 15 residues. The CDR3 sequence: CASSMIGRSGYEQYF. The CDR3 DNA reads TGTGCCAGTAGTATGATCGGACGTAGCGGTTACGAGCAGTACTTC. The full variable domain, with the rest looked up from reference TRBV19 and TRBJ2-7, is DGGITQSPKYLFRKEGQNVTLSCEQNLNHDAMYWYRQDPGQGLRLIYYSQIVNDFQKGDIAEGYSVSREKKESFPLTVTSAQKNPTAFYLCASSMIGRSGYEQYFGPGTRLTVT.

The chain recombines TRBV10-3 with TRBJ1-1; TRBD1 might be the D (6 bases). The CDR3 spans 12 residues. Per the germline V gene, CDR1 is ENHRY and CDR2 is SYGVKD. Trimming left V 10 bases short and J 4 bases short, with 13 bases between. The CDR3 coding sequence is TGTGCCACCCGGAAAGGGGGCACTGAAGCTTTCTTT. Protein: CATRKGGTEAFF.

This clone was seen once. The chain is built from TRBV6-5 and TRBJ2-7; D may be TRBD1 (5 bases). The germline V gene encodes CDR1 MNHEY and CDR2 SVGAGI. The V and J ends lost 4 bases and 0 bases respectively, with 7 bases between them. The CDR3 is 13 residues long. In nucleotides, the CDR3 is TGTGCCAGCAGTTCCGACAGCTCCTACGAGCAGTACTTC. Translating it yields CASSSDSSYEQYF.

The chain joins TRBV5-4 to TRBJ2-3, with 10 nucleotides matching TRBD2. Losses at the gene ends were 2 bases for V and 5 bases for J; bases not matched to a gene: 5. Per the germline V gene, CDR1 is SGHNT and CDR2 is YYREEE (reference sequence). The CDR3 covers 15 residues. The CDR3 bases are TGTGCCAGCAGCTTCAGCGGGAGGGCCATAGATACGCAGTATTTT. Protein: CASSFSGRAIDTQYF.

This rearrangement joins TRBV30 to TRBJ2-3; D call uncertain. There are 16 residues in the CDR3. V shed 0 bases and J shed 3 bases, with 16 bases lying between them. The germline V gene encodes CDR1 GTSNPN and CDR2 SVGIG (reference sequence). CDR3 loop: CAWSVPLLGSTDTQYF. The CDR3 DNA is TGTGCCTGGAGTGTACCCCTTCTGGGCAGTACAGATACGCAGTATTTT.

V is TRBV10-2 and J is TRBJ1-1; maybe TRBD1 (6 bases). There are 13 residues in the CDR3. The V end lost 8 bases, the J end lost 3 bases, and 13 bases lay between the germline ends. Germline-derived CDR1 and CDR2 are WSHSY and SAAADI. CDR3 bases: TGCGCCAGCTTCAGGGGCCCCCACACTGAAGCTTTCTTT. Translating gives CASFRGPHTEAFF.

CDR3 coding DNA: TGTGCCAGCAGCTTTACAGGGGATAACACTGAAGCTTTCTTT. Translated: CASSFTGDNTEAFF. The V call is TRBV7-9, the J call TRBJ1-1; TRBD1 matches at 7 bases. V was clipped by 3 bases and J by 2 bases; unmatched bases: 3. The CDR3 loop spans 14 amino acids. CDR1 is SEHNR and CDR2 is FQNEAQ in the germline V gene (reference sequence). The entire variable domain, with the rest obtained from reference TRBV7-9 and TRBJ1-1, is as follows: DTGVSQNPRHKITKRGQNVTFRCDPISEHNRLYWYRQTLGQGPEFLTYFQNEAQLEKSRLLSDRFSAERPKGSFSTLEIQRTEQGDSAMYLCASSFTGDNTEAFFGQGTRLTVV.

The count of this clone is one. This chain links TRBV19 with TRBJ2-3; perhaps TRBD1 as D (6 bases). CDR3 length: 13 amino acids. Germline V gene sequence: CDR1 LNHDA, CDR2 SQIVND (reference sequence). V was pared by 4 bases and J by 2 bases, with 7 bases between. Written as DNA, the CDR3 is TGTGCCAGTAGTAGGACAGTCACAGATACGCAGTATTTT. Its translation is CASSRTVTDTQYF.

The CDR3 is CASSRDSSGDTQYF. The CDR3 nucleotides read TGTGCCAGCAGTCGTGATTCTAGCGGAGATACGCAGTATTTT. This sequence joins TRBV28 and TRBJ2-3; TRBD2 agrees at 7 bases. J gave up 5 bases and V 5 bases, and 7 bases lay outside the gene matches. Germline loops: CDR1 MDHEN, CDR2 SYDVKM. This CDR3 region has 14 residues.

The chain employs TRBV11-3 and TRBJ2-3; TRBD2 matches 7 bases. Germline V gene data show CDR1 as SGHNT and CDR2 as YENEEA. Trimming took 4 bases from V and 6 from J; bases not matched to a gene: 7. The CDR3 length is 14 residues. The chain's CDR3 is CASSSRLAPDTQYF. The DNA for the CDR3 is TGTGCCAGCAGCTCCAGACTAGCCCCCGATACGCAGTATTTT.

The V and J genes are TRBV2 and TRBJ2-7; 11 bases match TRBD1. V was pared by 2 bases and J by 5 bases, with 5 bases of the junction left unmatched. The CDR3 length is 15 residues. Germline V CDR1 and CDR2: SNHLY, FYNNEI. The CDR3 reads CASSEPGQGADEQYF. The CDR3 DNA reads TGTGCCAGCAGTGAACCAGGACAGGGGGCTGACGAGCAGTACTTC.

CDR3 DNA sequence: TGTGCCAGCATCATTCAGGGGCCGGAATCCTACAATGAGCAGTTCTTC. Protein product: CASIIQGPESYNEQFF. The chain links TRBV2 to TRBJ2-1; weak D call: TRBD1 (6 bases). The CDR3 sequence is 16 residues long. Looked up from germline, CDR1 is SNHLY and CDR2 is FYNNEI. With 7 bases removed from V and 1 base from J, the gap between germline ends came to 17 bases.

V gene TRBV29-1 combines with J gene TRBJ1-2, with D perhaps matching TRBD1 (5 bases). This CDR3 is 15 amino acids long. The V and J ends lost 8 bases and 7 bases respectively, with 26 bases between them. Germline values: CDR1 SQVTM, CDR2 ANQGSEA. The DNA for the CDR3 is TGCAGCCCTCTACAGTTGGAGGGCAGGGCGGGTGGCTACACCTTC. As protein: CSPLQLEGRAGGYTF.

The chain recombines TRBV5-1 with TRBJ1-1, with a weak D call TRBD1 (5 bases). The CDR3 loop spans 14 amino acids. Germline loops: CDR1 SGHRS, CDR2 YFSETQ. Trimming shortened V by 1 base and J by 4 bases, and 11 bases separated the two germline ends. The CDR3 spells CASSLLGVGTEAFF. CDR3 nucleotide sequence: TGCGCCAGCAGCTTGCTAGGGGTCGGCACTGAAGCTTTCTTT.

The chain employs TRBV4-1 and TRBJ2-7; 11 bases match TRBD1. The CDR3 consists of 16 residues. Germline V CDR1 and CDR2: MGHRA, YSYEKL. V dropped 0 bases and J dropped 2; count of bases not matched to a gene: 3. Written as DNA, the CDR3 is TGCGCCAGCAGCCAAGATTCGGGACAGGGGGCCTACGAGCAGTACTTC. This encodes CASSQDSGQGAYEQYF.

This clone was observed a handful of times. The chain joins TRBV29-1 to TRBJ1-5, with 7 bases aligning to TRBD1. CDR3 length equals 13 residues. V shed 5 bases and J 2 bases; nucleotides not matched to a gene: 3. The germline V gene encodes CDR1 SQVTM and CDR2 ANQGSEA. CDR3 DNA sequence: TGCAGCGTTCAGGGGGTAGGCAATCAGCCCCAGCATTTT. Encoded protein: CSVQGVGNQPQHF.